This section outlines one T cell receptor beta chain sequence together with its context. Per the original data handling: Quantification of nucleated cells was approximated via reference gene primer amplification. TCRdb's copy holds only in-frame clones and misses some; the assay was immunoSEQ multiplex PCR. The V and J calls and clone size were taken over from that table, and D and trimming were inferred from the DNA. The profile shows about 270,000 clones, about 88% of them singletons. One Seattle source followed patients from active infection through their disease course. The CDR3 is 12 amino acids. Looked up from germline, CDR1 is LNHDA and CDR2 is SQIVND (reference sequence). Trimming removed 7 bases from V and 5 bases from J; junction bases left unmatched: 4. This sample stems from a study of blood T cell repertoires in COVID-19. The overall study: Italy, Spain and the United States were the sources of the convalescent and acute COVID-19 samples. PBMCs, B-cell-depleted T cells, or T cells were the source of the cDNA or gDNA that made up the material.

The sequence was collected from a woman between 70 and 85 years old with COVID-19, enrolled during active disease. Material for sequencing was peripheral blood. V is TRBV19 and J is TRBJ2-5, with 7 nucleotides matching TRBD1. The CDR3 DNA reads TGTGCCAGTAAGGGGGCCTGGGAGACCCAGTACTTC. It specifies CASKGAWETQYF.